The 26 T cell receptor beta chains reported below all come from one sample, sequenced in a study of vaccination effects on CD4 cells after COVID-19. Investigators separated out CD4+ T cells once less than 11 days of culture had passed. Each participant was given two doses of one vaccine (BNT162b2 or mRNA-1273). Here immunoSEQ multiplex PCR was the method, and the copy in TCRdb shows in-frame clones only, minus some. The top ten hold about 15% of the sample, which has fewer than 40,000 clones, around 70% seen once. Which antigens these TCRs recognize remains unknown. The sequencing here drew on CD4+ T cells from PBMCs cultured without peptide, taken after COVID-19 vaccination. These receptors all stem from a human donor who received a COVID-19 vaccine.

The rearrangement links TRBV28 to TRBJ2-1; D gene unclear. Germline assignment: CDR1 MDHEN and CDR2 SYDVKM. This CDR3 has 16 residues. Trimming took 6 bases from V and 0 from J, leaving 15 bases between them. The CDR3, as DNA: TGTGCCAGCAGCCCGCTGACTTTACTCTCCTACAATGAGCAGTTCTTC. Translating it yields CASSPLTLLSYNEQFF. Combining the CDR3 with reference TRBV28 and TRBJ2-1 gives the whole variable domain DVKVTQSSRYLVKRTGEKVFLECVQDMDHENMFWYRQDPGLGLRLIYFSYDVKMKEKGDIPEGYSVSREKKERFSLILESASTNQTSMYLCASSPLTLLSYNEQFFGPGTRLTVL.

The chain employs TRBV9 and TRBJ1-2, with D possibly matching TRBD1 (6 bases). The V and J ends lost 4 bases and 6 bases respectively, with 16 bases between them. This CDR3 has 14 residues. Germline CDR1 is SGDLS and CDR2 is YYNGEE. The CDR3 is CASSNTPRGHGYTF. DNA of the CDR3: TGTGCCAGCAGCAACACCCCACGGGGGCATGGCTACACCTTC.

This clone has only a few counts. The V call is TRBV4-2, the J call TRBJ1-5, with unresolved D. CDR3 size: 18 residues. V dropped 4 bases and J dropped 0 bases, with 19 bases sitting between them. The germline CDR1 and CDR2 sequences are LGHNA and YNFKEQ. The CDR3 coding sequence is TGTGCCAGCAGCCGAGATGCGTCCCAGATACATAGCAATCAGCCCCAGCATTTT. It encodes CASSRDASQIHSNQPQHF.

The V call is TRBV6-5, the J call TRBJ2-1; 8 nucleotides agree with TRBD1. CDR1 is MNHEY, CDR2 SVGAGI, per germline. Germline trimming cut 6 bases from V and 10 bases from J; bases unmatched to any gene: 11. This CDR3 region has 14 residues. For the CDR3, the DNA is TGTGCCAGCAGGGGGTTGCAGGGGGCGGGGGAGCAGTTCTTC. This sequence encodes CASRGLQGAGEQFF.

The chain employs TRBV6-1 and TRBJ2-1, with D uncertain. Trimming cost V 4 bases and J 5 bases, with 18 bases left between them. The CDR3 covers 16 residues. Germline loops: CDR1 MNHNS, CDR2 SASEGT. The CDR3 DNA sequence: TGTGCCAGCAGTGCCGGAATGTGGCGACGGAACAATGAGCAGTTCTTC. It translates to CASSAGMWRRNNEQFF.

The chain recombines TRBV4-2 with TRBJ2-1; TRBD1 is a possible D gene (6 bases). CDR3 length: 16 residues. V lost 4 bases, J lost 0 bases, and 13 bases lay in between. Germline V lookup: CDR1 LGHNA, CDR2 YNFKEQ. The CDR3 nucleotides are TGTGCCAGCAGCCGAGGACAGTCCAGCTCCTACAATGAGCAGTTCTTC. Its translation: CASSRGQSSSYNEQFF.

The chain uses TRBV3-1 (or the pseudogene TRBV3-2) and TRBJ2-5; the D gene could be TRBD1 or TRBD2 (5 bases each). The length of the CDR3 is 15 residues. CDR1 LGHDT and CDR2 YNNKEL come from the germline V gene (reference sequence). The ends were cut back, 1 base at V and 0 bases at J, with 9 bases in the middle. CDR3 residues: CASSQAPGHQETQYF. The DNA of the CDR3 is TGTGCCAGCAGCCAAGCTCCGGGACACCAAGAGACCCAGTACTTC.

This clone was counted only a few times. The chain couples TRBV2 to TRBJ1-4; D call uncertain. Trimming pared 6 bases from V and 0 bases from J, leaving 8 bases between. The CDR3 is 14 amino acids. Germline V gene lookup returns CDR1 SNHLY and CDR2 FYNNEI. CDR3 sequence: CASRIYATNEKLFF. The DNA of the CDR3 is TGTGCCAGCAGAATCTATGCAACTAATGAAAAACTGTTTTTT.

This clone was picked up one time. CDR3 protein: CASSLLTLAGGPVETQYF. The CDR3 bases are TGTGCCAGCAGCTTGTTAACACTAGCGGGGGGGCCAGTGGAGACCCAGTACTTC. This chain joins TRBV5-5 and TRBJ2-5, with 13 bases fitting TRBD2. The CDR3 extends over 18 amino acids. Trimming cost V 1 base and J 5 bases; bases outside gene matches: 11. Per germline, CDR1 SGHKS and CDR2 YYEKEE (reference sequence).

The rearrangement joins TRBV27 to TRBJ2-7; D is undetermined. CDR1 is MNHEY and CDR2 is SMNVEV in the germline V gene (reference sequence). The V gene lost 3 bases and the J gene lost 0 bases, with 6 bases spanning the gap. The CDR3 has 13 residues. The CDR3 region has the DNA TGTGCCAGCAGTTTTTACAGCTCCTACGAGCAGTACTTC. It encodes CASSFYSSYEQYF.

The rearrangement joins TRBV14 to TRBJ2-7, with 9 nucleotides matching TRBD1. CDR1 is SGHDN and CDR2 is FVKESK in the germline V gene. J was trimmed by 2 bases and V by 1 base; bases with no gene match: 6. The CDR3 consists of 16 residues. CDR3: CASSQGGQGYPYEQYF. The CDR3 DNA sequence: TGTGCCAGCAGCCAAGGGGGACAGGGATATCCCTACGAGCAGTACTTC.

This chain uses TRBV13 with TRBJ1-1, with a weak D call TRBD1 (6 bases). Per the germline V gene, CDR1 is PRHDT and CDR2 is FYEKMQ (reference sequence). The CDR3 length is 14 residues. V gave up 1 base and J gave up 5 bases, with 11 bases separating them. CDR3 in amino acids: CASSLVGGRTEAFF. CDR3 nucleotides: TGTGCCAGCAGCTTAGTGGGGGGCCGGACTGAAGCTTTCTTT.

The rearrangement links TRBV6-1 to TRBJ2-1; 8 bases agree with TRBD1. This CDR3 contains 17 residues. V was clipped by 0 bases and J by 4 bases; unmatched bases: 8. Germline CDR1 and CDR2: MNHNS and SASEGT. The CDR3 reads CASSEALTGASYNEQFF. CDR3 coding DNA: TGTGCCAGCAGTGAAGCGCTGACAGGGGCAAGTTACAATGAGCAGTTCTTC.

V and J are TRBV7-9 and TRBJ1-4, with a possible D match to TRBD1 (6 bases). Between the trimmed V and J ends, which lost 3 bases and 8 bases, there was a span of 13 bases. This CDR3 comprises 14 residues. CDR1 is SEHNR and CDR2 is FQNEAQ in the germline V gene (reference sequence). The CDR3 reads CASSFSTGGEKLFF. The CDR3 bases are TGTGCCAGCAGCTTCTCGACAGGTGGGGAAAAACTGTTTTTT.

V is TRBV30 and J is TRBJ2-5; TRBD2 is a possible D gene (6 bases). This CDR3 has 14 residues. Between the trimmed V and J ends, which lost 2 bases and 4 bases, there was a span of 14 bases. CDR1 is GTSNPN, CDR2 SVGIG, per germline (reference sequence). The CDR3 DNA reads TGTGCCTGGAGTAAACGGGACTGGGGAGAGACCCAGTACTTC. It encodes CAWSKRDWGETQYF.

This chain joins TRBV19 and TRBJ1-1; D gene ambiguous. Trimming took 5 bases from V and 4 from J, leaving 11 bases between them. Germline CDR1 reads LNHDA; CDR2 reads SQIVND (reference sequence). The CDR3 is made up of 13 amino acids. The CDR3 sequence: CASSGGSGTEAFF. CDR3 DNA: TGTGCCAGTAGTGGAGGGTCGGGCACTGAAGCTTTCTTT.

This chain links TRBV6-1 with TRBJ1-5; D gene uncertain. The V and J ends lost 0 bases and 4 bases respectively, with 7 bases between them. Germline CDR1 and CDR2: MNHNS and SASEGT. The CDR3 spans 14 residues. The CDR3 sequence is CASSEALENQPQHF. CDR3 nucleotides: TGTGCCAGCAGTGAAGCGCTGGAGAATCAGCCCCAGCATTTT.

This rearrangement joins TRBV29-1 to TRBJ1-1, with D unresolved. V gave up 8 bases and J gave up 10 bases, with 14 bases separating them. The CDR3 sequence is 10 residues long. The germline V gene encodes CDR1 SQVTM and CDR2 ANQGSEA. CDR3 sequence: CSHGPERAFF. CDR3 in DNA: TGCAGCCACGGGCCGGAAAGAGCTTTCTTT.

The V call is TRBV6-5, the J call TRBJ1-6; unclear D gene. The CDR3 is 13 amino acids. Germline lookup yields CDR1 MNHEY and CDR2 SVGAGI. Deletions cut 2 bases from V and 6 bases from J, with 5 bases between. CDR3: CASSYGVNSPLHF. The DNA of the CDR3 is TGTGCCAGCAGTTACGGAGTTAATTCACCCCTCCACTTT.

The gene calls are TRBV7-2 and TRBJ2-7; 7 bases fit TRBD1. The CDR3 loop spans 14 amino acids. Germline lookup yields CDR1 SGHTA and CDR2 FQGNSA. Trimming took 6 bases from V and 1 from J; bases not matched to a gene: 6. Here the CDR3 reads CASSSYRGSYEQYF. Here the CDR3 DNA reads TGTGCCAGCAGTTCCTACAGGGGATCCTACGAGCAGTACTTC.

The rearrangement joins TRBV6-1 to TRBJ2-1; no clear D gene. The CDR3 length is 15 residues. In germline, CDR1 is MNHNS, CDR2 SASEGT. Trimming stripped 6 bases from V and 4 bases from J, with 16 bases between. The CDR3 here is CASSQRWVGYNEQFF. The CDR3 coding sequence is TGTGCCAGCAGCCAACGATGGGTAGGGTACAATGAGCAGTTCTTC.

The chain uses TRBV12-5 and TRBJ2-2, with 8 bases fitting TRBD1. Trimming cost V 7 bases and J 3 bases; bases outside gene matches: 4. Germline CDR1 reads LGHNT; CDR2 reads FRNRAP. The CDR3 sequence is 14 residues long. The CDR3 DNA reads TGTGCTAGTGCCCGGGACAGGTACACCGGGGAGCTGTTTTTT. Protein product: CASARDRYTGELFF.

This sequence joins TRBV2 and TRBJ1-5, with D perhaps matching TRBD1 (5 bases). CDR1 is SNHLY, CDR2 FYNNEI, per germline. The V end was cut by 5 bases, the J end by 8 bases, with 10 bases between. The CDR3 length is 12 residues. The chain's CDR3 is CASSSVTEPQHF. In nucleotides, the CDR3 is TGTGCCAGCAGTTCCGTGACAGAGCCCCAGCATTTT.

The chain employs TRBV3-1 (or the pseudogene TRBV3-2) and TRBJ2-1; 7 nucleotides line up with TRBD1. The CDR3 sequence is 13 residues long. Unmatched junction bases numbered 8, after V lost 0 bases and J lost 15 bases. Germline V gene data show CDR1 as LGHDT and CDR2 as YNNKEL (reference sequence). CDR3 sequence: CASSQDRLTGTFF. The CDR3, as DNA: TGTGCCAGCAGCCAAGACAGGTTGACAGGGACGTTCTTC.

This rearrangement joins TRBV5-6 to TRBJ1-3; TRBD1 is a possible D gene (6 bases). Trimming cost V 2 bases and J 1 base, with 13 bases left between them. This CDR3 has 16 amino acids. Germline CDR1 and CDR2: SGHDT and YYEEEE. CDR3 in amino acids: CASSLVKGTSGNTIYF. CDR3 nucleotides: TGTGCCAGCAGCTTAGTGAAGGGGACATCTGGAAACACCATATATTTT.

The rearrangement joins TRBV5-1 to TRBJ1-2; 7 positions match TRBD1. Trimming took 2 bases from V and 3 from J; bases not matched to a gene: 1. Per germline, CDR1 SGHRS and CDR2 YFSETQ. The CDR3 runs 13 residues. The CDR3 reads CASSFTGDYGYTF. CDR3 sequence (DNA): TGCGCCAGCAGCTTCACAGGGGACTATGGCTACACCTTC.